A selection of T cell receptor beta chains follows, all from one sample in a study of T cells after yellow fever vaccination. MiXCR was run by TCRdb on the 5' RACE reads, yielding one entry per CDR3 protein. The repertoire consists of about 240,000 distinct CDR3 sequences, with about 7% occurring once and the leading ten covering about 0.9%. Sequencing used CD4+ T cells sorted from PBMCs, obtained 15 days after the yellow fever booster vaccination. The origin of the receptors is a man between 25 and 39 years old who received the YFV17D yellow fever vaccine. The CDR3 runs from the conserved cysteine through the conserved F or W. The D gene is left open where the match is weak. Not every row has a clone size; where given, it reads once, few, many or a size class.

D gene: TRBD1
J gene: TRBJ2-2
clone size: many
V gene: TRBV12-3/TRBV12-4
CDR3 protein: CASSRQGTGELFF
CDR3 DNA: TGTGCCAGCAGTAGACAGGGGACCGGGGAGCTGTTTTTT

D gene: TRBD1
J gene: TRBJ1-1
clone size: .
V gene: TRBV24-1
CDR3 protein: CATRPSDRADTEAFF
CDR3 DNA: TGTGCCACCAGACCCTCGGACAGGGCGGACACTGAAGCTTTCTTT

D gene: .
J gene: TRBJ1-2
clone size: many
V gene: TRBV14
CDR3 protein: CASSPGRGYGYTF
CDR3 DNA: TGTGCCAGCAGCCCAGGCAGGGGCTATGGCTACACCTTC

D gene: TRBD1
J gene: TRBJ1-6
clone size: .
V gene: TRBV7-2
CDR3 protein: CASSPQGQGAISPLHF
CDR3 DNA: TGTGCCAGCAGCCCCCAGGGACAGGGTGCGATATCACCCCTCCACTTT

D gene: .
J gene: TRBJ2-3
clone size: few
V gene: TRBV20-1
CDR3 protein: CSAPERRILDTQYF
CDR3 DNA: TGCAGTGCTCCCGAGAGAAGGATCCTGGATACGCAGTATTTT

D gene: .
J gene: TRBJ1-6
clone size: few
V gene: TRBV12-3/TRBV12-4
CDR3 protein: CASSANSPLHF
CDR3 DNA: TGTGCCAGCAGTGCCAATTCACCCCTCCACTTT

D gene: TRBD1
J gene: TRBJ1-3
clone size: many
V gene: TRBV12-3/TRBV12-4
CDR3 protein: CASSQGAGNTIYF
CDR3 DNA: TGTGCCAGCAGTCAGGGGGCTGGAAACACCATATATTTT

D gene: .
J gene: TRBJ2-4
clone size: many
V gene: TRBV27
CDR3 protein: CASRFSGRDIQYF
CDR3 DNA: TGTGCCAGCAGATTCTCCGGAAGGGACATTCAGTACTTC

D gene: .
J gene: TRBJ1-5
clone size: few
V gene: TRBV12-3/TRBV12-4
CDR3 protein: CASSFGSNQPQHF
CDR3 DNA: TGTGCCAGCAGTTTCGGTAGCAATCAGCCCCAGCATTTT

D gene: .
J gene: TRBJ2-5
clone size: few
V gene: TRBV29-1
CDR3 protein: CSVETVETQYF
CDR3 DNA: TGCAGCGTTGAAACAGTCGAGACCCAGTACTTC

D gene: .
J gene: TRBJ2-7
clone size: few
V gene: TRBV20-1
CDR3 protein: CSAGGGPASEQYF
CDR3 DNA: TGCAGTGCTGGGGGGGGCCCGGCGTCCGAGCAGTACTTC

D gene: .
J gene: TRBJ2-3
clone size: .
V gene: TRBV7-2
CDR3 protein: CASRDRLSTDTQYF
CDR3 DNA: TGTGCCAGCCGGGACCGGCTCAGCACAGATACGCAGTATTTT

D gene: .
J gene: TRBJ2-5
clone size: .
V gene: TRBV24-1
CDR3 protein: CATGTAPQETQYF
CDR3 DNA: TGTGCCACCGGAACAGCGCCCCAAGAGACCCAGTACTTC

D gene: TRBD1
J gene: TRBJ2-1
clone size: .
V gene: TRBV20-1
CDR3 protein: CSANRGNNEQFF
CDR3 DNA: TGCAGTGCTAACAGGGGTAACAATGAGCAGTTCTTC

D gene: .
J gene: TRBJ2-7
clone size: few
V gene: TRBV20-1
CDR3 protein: CSAPPAIGYEQYF
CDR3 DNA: TGCAGTGCCCCTCCGGCCATAGGGTACGAGCAGTACTTC

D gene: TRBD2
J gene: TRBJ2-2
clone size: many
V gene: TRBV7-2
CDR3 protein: CASSPSGRAGELFF
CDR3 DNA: TGTGCCAGCAGCCCGAGCGGGAGGGCCGGGGAGCTGTTTTTT

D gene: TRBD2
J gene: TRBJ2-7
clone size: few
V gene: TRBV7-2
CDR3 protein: CASSLSGAGDVHEQYF
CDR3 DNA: TGTGCCAGCAGCCTGTCCGGAGCGGGAGACGTCCACGAGCAGTACTTC

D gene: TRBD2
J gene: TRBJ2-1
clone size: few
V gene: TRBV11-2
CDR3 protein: CASSLAIAGWNEQFF
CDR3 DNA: TGTGCCAGCAGCTTAGCCATAGCGGGATGGAATGAGCAGTTCTTC

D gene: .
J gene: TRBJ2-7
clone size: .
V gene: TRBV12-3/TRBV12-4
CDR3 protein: CASKNGTMAPSYEQYF
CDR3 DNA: TGTGCCAGCAAAAACGGGACAATGGCACCCTCCTACGAGCAGTACTTC

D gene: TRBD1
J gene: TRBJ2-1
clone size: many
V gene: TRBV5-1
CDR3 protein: CASSLGPGQHYNEQFF
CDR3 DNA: TGCGCCAGCAGCTTGGGCCCGGGACAGCACTACAATGAGCAGTTCTTC

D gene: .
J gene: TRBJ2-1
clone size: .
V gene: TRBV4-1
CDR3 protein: CASSQTDYNEQFF
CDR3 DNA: TGCGCCAGCAGCCAAACTGACTACAATGAGCAGTTCTTC

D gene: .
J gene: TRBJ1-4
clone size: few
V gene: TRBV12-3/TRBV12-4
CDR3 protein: CASRPRTSTNEKLFF
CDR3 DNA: TGTGCCAGTCGTCCCCGGACTTCAACTAATGAAAAACTGTTTTTT

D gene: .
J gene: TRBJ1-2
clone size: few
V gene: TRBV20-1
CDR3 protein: CSASTDGYTF
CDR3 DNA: TGCAGTGCTAGTACCGATGGCTACACCTTC

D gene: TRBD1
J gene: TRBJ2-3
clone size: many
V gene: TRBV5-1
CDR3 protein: CASTKTGTTDTQYF
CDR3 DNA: TGCGCCAGCACAAAGACAGGGACCACAGATACGCAGTATTTT

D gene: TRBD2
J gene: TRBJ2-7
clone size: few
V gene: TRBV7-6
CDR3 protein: CASSLGASGSKYEQYF
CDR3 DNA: TGTGCCAGCAGCTTAGGGGCTAGCGGGAGCAAGTACGAGCAGTACTTC

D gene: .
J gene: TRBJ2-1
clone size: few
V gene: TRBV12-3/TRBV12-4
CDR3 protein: CASSSGTPLYNEQFF
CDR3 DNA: TGTGCCAGCAGCTCCGGGACTCCACTTTACAATGAGCAGTTCTTC

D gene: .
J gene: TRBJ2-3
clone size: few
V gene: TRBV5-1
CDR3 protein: CASSLGTGGNTDTQYF
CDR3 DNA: TGCGCCAGCAGCTTGGGTACTGGCGGGAACACAGATACGCAGTATTTT

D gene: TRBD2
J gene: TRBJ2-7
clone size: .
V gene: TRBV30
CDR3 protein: CAWSPRGLATSYEQYF
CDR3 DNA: TGTGCCTGGAGTCCAAGGGGACTAGCGACATCCTACGAGCAGTACTTC

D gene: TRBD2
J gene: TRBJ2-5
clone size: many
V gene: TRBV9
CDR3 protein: CASSVTSGRAMETQYF
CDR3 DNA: TGTGCCAGCAGCGTCACTAGCGGGAGGGCCATGGAGACCCAGTACTTC

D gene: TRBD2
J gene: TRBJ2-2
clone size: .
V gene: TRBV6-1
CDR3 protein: CASSEGTSTGELFF
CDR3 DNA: TGTGCCAGCAGTGAGGGGACTAGCACCGGGGAGCTGTTTTTT

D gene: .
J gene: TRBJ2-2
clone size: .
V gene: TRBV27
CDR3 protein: CASRSGPSRNTGELFF
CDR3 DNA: TGTGCCAGCCGTTCGGGGCCTAGCAGGAACACCGGGGAGCTGTTTTTT

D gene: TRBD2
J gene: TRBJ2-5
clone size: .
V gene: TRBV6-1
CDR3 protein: CASSRLAGGPGETQYF
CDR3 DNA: TGTGCCAGCAGCAGACTAGCGGGAGGGCCTGGAGAGACCCAGTACTTC

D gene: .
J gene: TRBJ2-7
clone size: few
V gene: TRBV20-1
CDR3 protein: CSASRDVSYEQYF
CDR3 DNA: TGCAGTGCTAGCCGGGACGTCTCCTACGAGCAGTACTTC

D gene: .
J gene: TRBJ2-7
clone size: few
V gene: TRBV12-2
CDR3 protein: CASRTRLASSYEQYF
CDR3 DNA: TGTGCAAGTCGCACCCGACTAGCGTCCTCCTACGAGCAGTACTTC

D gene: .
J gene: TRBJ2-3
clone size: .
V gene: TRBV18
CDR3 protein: CASSPRVEPTDTQYF
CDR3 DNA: TGTGCCAGCTCACCACGGGTAGAGCCCACAGATACGCAGTATTTT

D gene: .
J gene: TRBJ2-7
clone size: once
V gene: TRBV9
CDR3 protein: CASSVEQNTYEQYF
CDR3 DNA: TGTGCCAGCAGCGTAGAACAGAACACCTACGAGCAGTACTTC

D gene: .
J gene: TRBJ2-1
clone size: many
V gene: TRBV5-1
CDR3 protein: CASSPDPGNEQFF
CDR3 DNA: TGCGCCAGCAGCCCTGACCCGGGGAATGAGCAGTTCTTC

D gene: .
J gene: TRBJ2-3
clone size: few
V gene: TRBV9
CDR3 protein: CASSSQGGRTTDTQYF
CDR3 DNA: TGTGCCAGCAGCTCCCAGGGGGGGAGGACCACAGATACGCAGTATTTT

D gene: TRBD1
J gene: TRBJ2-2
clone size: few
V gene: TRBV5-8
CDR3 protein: CASSLGGQGFDTGELFF
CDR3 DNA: TGTGCCAGCAGCTTGGGGGGACAGGGGTTCGACACCGGGGAGCTGTTTTTT

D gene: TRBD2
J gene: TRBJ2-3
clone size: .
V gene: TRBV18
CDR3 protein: CASSWAAGSHDTQYF
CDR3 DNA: TGTGCCAGCTCTTGGGCAGCGGGAAGTCATGATACGCAGTATTTT

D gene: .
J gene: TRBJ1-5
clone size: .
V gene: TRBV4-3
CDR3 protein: CASSQDYPGRGDQPQHF
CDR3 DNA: TGCGCCAGCAGCCAAGATTATCCCGGCAGGGGAGATCAGCCCCAGCATTTT

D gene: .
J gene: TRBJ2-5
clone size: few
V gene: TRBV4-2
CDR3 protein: CASSQQGGSGETQYF
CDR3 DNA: TGTGCCAGCAGCCAACAGGGGGGCAGTGGGGAGACCCAGTACTTC

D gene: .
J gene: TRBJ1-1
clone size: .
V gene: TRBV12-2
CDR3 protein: CASRLALAGDVTEAFF
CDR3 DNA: TGTGCAAGTCGCTTAGCGCTTGCAGGGGATGTCACTGAAGCTTTCTTT

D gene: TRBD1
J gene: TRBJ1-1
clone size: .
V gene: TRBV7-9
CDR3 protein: CASSSGTGWTEAFF
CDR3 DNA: TGTGCCAGCAGCTCCGGGACAGGGTGGACTGAAGCTTTCTTT